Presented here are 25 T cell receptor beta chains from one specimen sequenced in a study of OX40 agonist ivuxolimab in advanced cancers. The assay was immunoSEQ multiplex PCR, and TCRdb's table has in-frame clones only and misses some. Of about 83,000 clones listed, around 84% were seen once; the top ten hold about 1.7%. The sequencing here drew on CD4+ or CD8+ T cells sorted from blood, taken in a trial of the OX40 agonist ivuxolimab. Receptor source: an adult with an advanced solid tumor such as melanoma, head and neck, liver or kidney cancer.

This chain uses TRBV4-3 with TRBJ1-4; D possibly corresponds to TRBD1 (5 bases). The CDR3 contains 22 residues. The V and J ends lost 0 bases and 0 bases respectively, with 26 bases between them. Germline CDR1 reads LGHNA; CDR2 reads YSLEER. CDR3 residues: CASSQDKPRPGGLLATNEKLFF. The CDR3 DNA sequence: TGCGCCAGCAGCCAAGATAAGCCCCGTCCCGGGGGACTCCTTGCAACTAATGAAAAACTGTTTTTT.

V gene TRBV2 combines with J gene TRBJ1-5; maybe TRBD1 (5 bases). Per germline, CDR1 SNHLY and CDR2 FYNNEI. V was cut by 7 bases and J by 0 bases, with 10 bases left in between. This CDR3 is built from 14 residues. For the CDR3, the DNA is TGTGCCAGCACGGGGCACTATAGCAATCAGCCCCAGCATTTT. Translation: CASTGHYSNQPQHF. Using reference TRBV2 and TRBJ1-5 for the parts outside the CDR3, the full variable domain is EPEVTQTPSHQVTQMGQEVILRCVPISNHLYFYWYRQILGQKVEFLVSFYNNEISEKSEIFDDQFSVERPDGSNFTLKIRSTKLEDSAMYFCASTGHYSNQPQHFGDGTRLSIL.

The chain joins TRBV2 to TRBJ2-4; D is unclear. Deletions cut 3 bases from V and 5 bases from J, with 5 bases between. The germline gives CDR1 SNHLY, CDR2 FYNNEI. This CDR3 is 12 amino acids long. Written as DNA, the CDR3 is TGTGCCAGCAGTGAGGCTCAAAACATTCAGTACTTC. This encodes CASSEAQNIQYF.

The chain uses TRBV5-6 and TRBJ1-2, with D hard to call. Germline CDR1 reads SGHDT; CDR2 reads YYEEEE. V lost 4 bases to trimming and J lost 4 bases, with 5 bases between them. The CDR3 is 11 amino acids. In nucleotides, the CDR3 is TGTGCCAGCAGCCGATCCTATGGCTACACCTTC. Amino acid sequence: CASSRSYGYTF.

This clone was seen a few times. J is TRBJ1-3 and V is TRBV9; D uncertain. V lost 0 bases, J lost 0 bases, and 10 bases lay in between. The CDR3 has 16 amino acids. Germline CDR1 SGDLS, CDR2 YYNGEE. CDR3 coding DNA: TGTGCCAGCAGCGTAGGATGGGCCTACTCTGGAAACACCATATATTTT. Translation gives CASSVGWAYSGNTIYF.

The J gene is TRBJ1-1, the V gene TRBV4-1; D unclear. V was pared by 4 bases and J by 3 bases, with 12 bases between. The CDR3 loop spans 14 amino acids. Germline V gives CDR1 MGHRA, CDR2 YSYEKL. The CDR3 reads CASSPIFGHTEAFF. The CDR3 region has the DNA TGCGCCAGCAGCCCCATATTCGGCCACACTGAAGCTTTCTTT.

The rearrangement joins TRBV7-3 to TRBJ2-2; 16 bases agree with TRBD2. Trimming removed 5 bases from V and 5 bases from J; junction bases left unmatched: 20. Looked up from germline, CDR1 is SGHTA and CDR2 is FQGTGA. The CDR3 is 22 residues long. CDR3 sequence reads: CASSPGTSGGVWPELITGELFF. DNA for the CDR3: TGTGCCAGCAGCCCCGGGACTAGCGGGGGGGTATGGCCGGAACTAATAACCGGGGAGCTGTTTTTT.

DNA of the CDR3: TGTGCCAGCAGCAAACAGGCGTCTAATGAAAAACTGTTTTTT. Translation gives CASSKQASNEKLFF. The chain combines TRBV11-2 with TRBJ1-4; maybe TRBD1 (5 bases). Germline values: CDR1 SGHAT, CDR2 FQNNGV. V dropped 5 bases and J dropped 3 bases, with 10 bases sitting between them. The CDR3 contains 14 residues.

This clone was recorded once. CDR3 sequence (DNA): TGTGCCAGCAGCGTAGCTGGAGCGACGGGTGAGCAGTACTTC. Translating gives CASSVAGATGEQYF. J is TRBJ2-7 and V is TRBV9; D unclear. Trimming took 0 bases from V and 7 from J, leaving 14 bases between them. This CDR3 has 14 amino acids. Germline loops: CDR1 SGDLS, CDR2 YYNGEE.

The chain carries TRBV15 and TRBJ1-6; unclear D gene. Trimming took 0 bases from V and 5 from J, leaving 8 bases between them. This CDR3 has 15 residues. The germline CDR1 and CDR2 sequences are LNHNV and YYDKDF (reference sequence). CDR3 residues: CATSRDVGNNSPLHF. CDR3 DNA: TGTGCCACCAGCAGAGATGTGGGGAATAATTCACCCCTCCACTTT.

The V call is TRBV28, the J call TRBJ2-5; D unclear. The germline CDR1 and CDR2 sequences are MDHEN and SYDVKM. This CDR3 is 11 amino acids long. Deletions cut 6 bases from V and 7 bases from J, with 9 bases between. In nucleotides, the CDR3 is TGTGCCAGCAGCGACCACATGACCCAGTACTTC. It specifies CASSDHMTQYF. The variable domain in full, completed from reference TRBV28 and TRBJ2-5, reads DVKVTQSSRYLVKRTGEKVFLECVQDMDHENMFWYRQDPGLGLRLIYFSYDVKMKEKGDIPEGYSVSREKKERFSLILESASTNQTSMYLCASSDHMTQYFGPGTRLLVL.

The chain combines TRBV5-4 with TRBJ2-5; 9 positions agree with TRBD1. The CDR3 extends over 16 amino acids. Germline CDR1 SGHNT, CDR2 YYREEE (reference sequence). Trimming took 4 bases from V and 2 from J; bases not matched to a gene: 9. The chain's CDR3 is CASSGSPGQGQETQYF. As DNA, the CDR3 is TGTGCCAGCAGCGGATCACCGGGACAGGGTCAAGAGACCCAGTACTTC. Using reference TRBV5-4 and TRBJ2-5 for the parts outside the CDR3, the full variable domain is ETGVTQSPTHLIKTRGQQVTLRCSSQSGHNTVSWYQQALGQGPQFIFQYYREEENGRGNFPPRFSGLQFPNYSSELNVNALELDDSALYLCASSGSPGQGQETQYFGPGTRLLVL.

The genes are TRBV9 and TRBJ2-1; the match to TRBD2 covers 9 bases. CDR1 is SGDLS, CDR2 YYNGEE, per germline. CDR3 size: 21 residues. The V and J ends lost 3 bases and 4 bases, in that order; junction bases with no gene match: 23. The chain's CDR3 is CASSAAAGHSPRRGGYNEQFF. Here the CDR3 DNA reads TGTGCCAGCAGCGCAGCTGCAGGCCATTCACCCAGGCGGGGGGGTTACAATGAGCAGTTCTTC.

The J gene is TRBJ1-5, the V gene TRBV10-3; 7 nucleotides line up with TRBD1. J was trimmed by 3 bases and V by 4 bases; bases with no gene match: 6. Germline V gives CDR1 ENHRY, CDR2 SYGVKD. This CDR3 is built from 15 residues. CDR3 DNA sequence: TGTGCCATCAGTGGTCCAGGGGGGGACAATCAGCCCCAGCATTTT. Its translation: CAISGPGGDNQPQHF.

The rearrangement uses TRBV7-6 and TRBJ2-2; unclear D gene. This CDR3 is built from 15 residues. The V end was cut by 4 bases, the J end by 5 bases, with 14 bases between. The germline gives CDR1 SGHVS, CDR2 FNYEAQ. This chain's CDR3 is CASSSTPGQTGELFF. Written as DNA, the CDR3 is TGTGCCAGCAGCTCCACCCCGGGCCAAACCGGGGAGCTGTTTTTT.

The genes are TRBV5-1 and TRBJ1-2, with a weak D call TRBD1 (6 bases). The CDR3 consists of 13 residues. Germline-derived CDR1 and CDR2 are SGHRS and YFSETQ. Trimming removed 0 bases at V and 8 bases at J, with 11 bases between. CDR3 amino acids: CASSLDGGDGYTF. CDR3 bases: TGCGCCAGCAGCTTGGATGGGGGCGACGGCTACACCTTC.

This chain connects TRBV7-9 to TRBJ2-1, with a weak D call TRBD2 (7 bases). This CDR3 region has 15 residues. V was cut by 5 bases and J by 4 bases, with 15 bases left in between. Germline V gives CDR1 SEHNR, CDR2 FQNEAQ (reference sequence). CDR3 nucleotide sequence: TGTGCCAGCAGCAAACGCCGGGGGGCATACAATGAGCAGTTCTTC. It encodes CASSKRRGAYNEQFF.

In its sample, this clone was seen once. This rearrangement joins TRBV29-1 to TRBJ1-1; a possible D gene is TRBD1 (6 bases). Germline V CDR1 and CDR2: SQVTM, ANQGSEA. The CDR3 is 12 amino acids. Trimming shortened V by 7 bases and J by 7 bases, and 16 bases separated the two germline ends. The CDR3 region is CSANVQGREAFF. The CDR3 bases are TGCAGCGCGAACGTACAGGGTCGTGAAGCTTTCTTT.

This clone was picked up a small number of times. This chain's CDR3 is CASSVVGQQETQYF. CDR3 bases: TGTGCCAGCAGCGTAGTGGGACAGCAAGAGACCCAGTACTTC. The chain combines TRBV9 with TRBJ2-5, with 7 bases that match TRBD1. The ends lost 0 bases at V and 2 bases at J; junction bases unmatched: 1. There are 14 residues in the CDR3. Germline CDR1 reads SGDLS; CDR2 reads YYNGEE.

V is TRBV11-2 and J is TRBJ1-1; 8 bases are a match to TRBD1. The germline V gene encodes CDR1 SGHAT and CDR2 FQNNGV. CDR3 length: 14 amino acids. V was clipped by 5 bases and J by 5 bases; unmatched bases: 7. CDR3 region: CASSNRDRGTEAFF. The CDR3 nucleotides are TGTGCCAGCAGCAACAGAGACAGGGGTACTGAAGCTTTCTTT.

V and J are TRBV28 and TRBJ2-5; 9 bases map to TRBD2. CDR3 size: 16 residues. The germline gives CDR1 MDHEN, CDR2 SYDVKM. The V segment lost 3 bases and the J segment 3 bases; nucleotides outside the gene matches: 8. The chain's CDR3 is CASSFRRGGFEETQYF. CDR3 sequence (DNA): TGTGCCAGCAGTTTTAGGCGGGGGGGCTTCGAAGAGACCCAGTACTTC.

The CDR3 DNA follows: TGTGCTAGTGGGCCGAGGTTAGAGACCCAGTACTTC. Protein product: CASGPRLETQYF. The chain carries TRBV12-5 and TRBJ2-5; D is uncertain. The CDR3 is 12 amino acids. CDR1 and CDR2 (germline): LGHNT, FRNRAP. The V gene lost 6 bases and the J gene lost 4 bases, with 9 bases spanning the gap. The variable domain in full, with the rest retrieved from reference TRBV12-5 and TRBJ2-5, is DARVTQTPRHKVTEMGQEVTMRCQPILGHNTVFWYRQTMMQGLELLAYFRNRAPLDDSGMPKDRFSAEMPDATLATLKIQPSEPRDSAVYFCASGPRLETQYFGPGTRLLVL.

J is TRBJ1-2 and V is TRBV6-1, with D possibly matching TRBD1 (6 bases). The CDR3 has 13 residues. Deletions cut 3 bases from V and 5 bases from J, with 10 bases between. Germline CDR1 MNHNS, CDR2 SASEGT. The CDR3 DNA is TGTGCCAGCAGTGACTCAGGGGTTTATGGCTACACCTTC. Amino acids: CASSDSGVYGYTF.

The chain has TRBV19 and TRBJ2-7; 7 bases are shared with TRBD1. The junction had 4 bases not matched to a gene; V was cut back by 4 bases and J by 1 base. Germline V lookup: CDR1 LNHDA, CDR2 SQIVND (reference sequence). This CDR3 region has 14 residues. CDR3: CASSRGQVSYEQYF. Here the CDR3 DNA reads TGTGCCAGTAGTAGAGGACAGGTATCCTACGAGCAGTACTTC.

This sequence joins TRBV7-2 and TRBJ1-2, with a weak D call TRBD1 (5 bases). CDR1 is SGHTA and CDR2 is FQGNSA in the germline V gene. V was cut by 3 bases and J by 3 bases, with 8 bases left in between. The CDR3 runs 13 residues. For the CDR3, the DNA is TGTGCCAGCAGCTTGTGGGGGGACTATGGCTACACCTTC. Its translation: CASSLWGDYGYTF.